A single sample gave rise to the 14 T cell receptor beta chains below, sequenced in a study of CD8 T cells in Susac syndrome. The RNA input was roughly 0.45 to 1 ug, and it was reverse transcribed with random hexamers. TCRdb reanalysed the immunoSEQ multiplex PCR reads using MiXCR and keeps one entry per CDR3 protein. The sample consists of fewer than 85,000 distinct CDR3 sequences, approximately 94% of them appearing once. Sequenced input: CD8+ T cells from PBMCs. The source is a human donor with Susac syndrome.

V and J are TRBV18 and TRBJ2-5; 7 bases line up with TRBD1. CDR1 and CDR2 from the germline V gene are KGHSH and LQKENI. V shed 2 bases, J shed 4 bases, and the junction held 7 bases outside the gene matches. The CDR3 loop spans 15 amino acids. CDR3 loop: CASSPTFRDRETQYF. Here the CDR3 DNA reads TGTGCCAGCTCACCAACATTCCGGGACAGAGAGACCCAGTACTTC.

The gene calls are TRBV20-1 and TRBJ2-3; 10 bases line up with TRBD2. The CDR3 spans 16 residues. CDR1 and CDR2 (germline): DFQATT, SNEGSKA (reference sequence). J gave up 2 bases and V 5 bases, and 10 bases lay outside the gene matches. The CDR3 sequence is CSARSLLAGATDTQYF. The CDR3 DNA follows: TGCAGTGCTCGCTCCCTTCTAGCGGGGGCCACAGATACGCAGTATTTT.

V gene TRBV7-2 combines with J gene TRBJ1-1; D may be TRBD1 (5 bases). Trimming cost V 0 bases and J 0 bases, with 8 bases left between them. Germline CDR1 reads SGHTA; CDR2 reads FQGNSA. This CDR3 has 15 residues. This chain's CDR3 is CASSLAGGVNTEAFF. The CDR3 DNA follows: TGTGCCAGCAGCTTAGCGGGGGGAGTGAACACTGAAGCTTTCTTT.

J is TRBJ1-5 and V is TRBV19; D remains ambiguous. Germline-derived CDR1 and CDR2 are LNHDA and SQIVND (reference sequence). V gave up 5 bases and J gave up 3 bases, with 17 bases separating them. The CDR3 loop spans 16 amino acids. The chain's CDR3 is CASSLSTDNLNQPQHF. In nucleotides, the CDR3 is TGTGCCAGTAGTCTCTCGACGGATAACCTCAATCAGCCCCAGCATTTT.

This clonotype was seen a handful of times. The rearrangement links TRBV29-1 to TRBJ2-1; TRBD1 matches 7 bases. Trimming at V came to 0 bases and at J to 8 bases, leaving 10 bases not matched to a gene. The germline V gene encodes CDR1 SQVTM and CDR2 ANQGSEA. The CDR3 loop spans 15 amino acids. The DNA for the CDR3 is TGCAGCGTTGAAGATGGGTCACTTCAGGGGGATGAGCAGTTCTTC. Residues: CSVEDGSLQGDEQFF.

The rearrangement links TRBV5-1 to TRBJ1-1, with D tentatively TRBD1 (5 bases). There are 12 residues in the CDR3. Trimming removed 3 bases at V and 5 bases at J, with 8 bases between. Germline CDR1 and CDR2: SGHRS and YFSETQ. CDR3 protein: CASSWDVTEAFF. The CDR3, as DNA: TGCGCCAGCAGCTGGGACGTGACTGAAGCTTTCTTT.

V is TRBV4-1 and J is TRBJ2-3; D remains unclear. This CDR3 spans 15 amino acids. Germline V gene lookup returns CDR1 MGHRA and CDR2 YSYEKL. V was pared by 0 bases and J by 2 bases, with 9 bases between. The CDR3 protein is CASSQEDTYTDTQYF. Here the CDR3 DNA reads TGCGCCAGCAGCCAAGAAGACACTTACACAGATACGCAGTATTTT.

The chain employs TRBV7-9 and TRBJ1-1; D unresolved. The CDR3 is 13 amino acids. Trimming took 4 bases from V and 4 from J, leaving 10 bases between them. Per the germline V gene, CDR1 is SEHNR and CDR2 is FQNEAQ (reference sequence). The CDR3 sequence is CASSSHGSTEAFF. The CDR3 nucleotides read TGTGCCAGCAGCTCTCACGGCTCCACTGAAGCTTTCTTT.

The chain links TRBV14 to TRBJ2-7; D gene unclear. This CDR3 is 13 amino acids long. The germline V gene has CDR1 SGHDN and CDR2 FVKESK. Trimming pared 4 bases from V and 3 bases from J, leaving 10 bases between. CDR3 DNA: TGTGCCAGCAGCCGCGTGGTCGGCTACGAGCAGTACTTC. Its translation is CASSRVVGYEQYF. Full variable domain (missing parts from reference TRBV14 and TRBJ2-7): EAGVTQFPSHSVIEKGQTVTLRCDPISGHDNLYWYRRVMGKEIKFLLHFVKESKQDESGMPNNRFLAERTGGTYSTLKVQPAELEDSGVYFCASSRVVGYEQYFGPGTRLTVT.

The chain uses TRBV9 and TRBJ1-1; 9 bases line up with TRBD1. The CDR3 contains 14 residues. The germline V gene has CDR1 SGDLS and CDR2 YYNGEE. V was clipped by 4 bases and J by 1 base; unmatched bases: 2. Written as DNA, the CDR3 is TGTGCCAGCAGCTCGGGACAGGGGAACACTGAAGCTTTCTTT. The encoded protein is CASSSGQGNTEAFF.

The gene calls are TRBV9 and TRBJ2-3; D may correspond to TRBD1 or TRBD2 (6 bases each). The CDR3 runs to 16 residues. V shed 4 bases and J shed 1 base, with 16 bases lying between them. The germline V gene has CDR1 SGDLS and CDR2 YYNGEE. The CDR3 DNA follows: TGTGCCAGCAGCCTTTCCGCAGGGGAGGGCACAGATACGCAGTATTTT. Translated: CASSLSAGEGTDTQYF.

Regarding this clonotype: A read error is possible here, since a much larger clone lies one base away. J is TRBJ2-2 and V is TRBV12-3 or TRBV12-4, with D hard to call. V lost 6 bases to trimming and J lost 5 bases, with 4 bases between them. This CDR3 spans 11 amino acids. Here the CDR3 DNA reads TGTGCCAGCAGGTTAACCGGGGAGCTGTTTTTT. It yields the protein CASRLTGELFF.

V and J are TRBV5-1 and TRBJ2-3, with D hard to call. This CDR3 has 16 amino acids. V dropped 2 bases and J dropped 0 bases, with 13 bases sitting between them. Germline V gene lookup returns CDR1 SGHRS and CDR2 YFSETQ. CDR3 region: CASSFSVSTSTDTQYF. CDR3 DNA: TGCGCCAGCAGCTTTTCAGTGTCTACTAGCACAGATACGCAGTATTTT.

V usage is TRBV27 and J usage is TRBJ2-1; D unresolved. Trimming took 4 bases from V and 4 from J, leaving 11 bases between them. The CDR3 length is 14 residues. Per the germline V gene, CDR1 is MNHEY and CDR2 is SMNVEV (reference sequence). In DNA, the CDR3 is TGTGCCAGCAGTTCGGACCCCATTTACAATGAGCAGTTCTTC. It yields the protein CASSSDPIYNEQFF.